This is a list of T cell receptor beta chains from one sample in a study of blood T cell repertoires in COVID-19. Assay used: immunoSEQ multiplex PCR; TCRdb lists only in-frame clones, some missing. The sample consists of 200,000 or so clones, approximately 80% of them appearing once. Sequenced input: peripheral blood. These receptors came from a woman over 75 with COVID-19, enrolled during active disease. Both conserved end residues are part of each CDR3. The D gene is left open where the match is weak. For some rows the clone size is stated as once, few or many, or as a class when expanded; others skip it.

d_gene: .; abundance: few; v_gene: TRBV12-3/TRBV12-4; j_gene: TRBJ1-4; CDR3aa: CASSLRYEKLFF; CDR3nt: TGTGCCAGCAGTTTGCGCTATGAAAAACTGTTTTTT
d_gene: .; abundance: .; v_gene: TRBV7-3; j_gene: TRBJ2-2; CDR3aa: CASRTGNTGELFF; CDR3nt: TGTGCCAGCAGGACAGGGAACACCGGGGAGCTGTTTTTT
d_gene: .; abundance: .; v_gene: TRBV5-5; j_gene: TRBJ2-3; CDR3aa: CASSFDSPDTQYF; CDR3nt: TGTGCCAGCAGCTTTGACAGCCCAGATACGCAGTATTTT
d_gene: TRBD2; abundance: .; v_gene: TRBV3-1/TRBV3-2; j_gene: TRBJ2-3; CDR3aa: CASSQDPAGGVDTQYF; CDR3nt: TGTGCCAGCAGCCAAGATCCAGCGGGAGGGGTAGATACGCAGTATTTT
d_gene: .; abundance: .; v_gene: TRBV12-3/TRBV12-4; j_gene: TRBJ1-2; CDR3aa: CASSIHPIYGYTF; CDR3nt: TGTGCCAGCAGCATACATCCAATCTATGGCTACACCTTC
d_gene: .; abundance: .; v_gene: TRBV19; j_gene: TRBJ1-1; CDR3aa: CASSIVGGPEAFF; CDR3nt: TGTGCCAGTAGTATAGTGGGGGGGCCTGAAGCTTTCTTT
d_gene: .; abundance: .; v_gene: TRBV5-1; j_gene: TRBJ1-3; CDR3aa: CASSPGQRNTIYF; CDR3nt: TGCGCCAGCAGCCCTGGACAGAGAAACACCATATATTTT
d_gene: TRBD1; abundance: .; v_gene: TRBV5-6; j_gene: TRBJ2-1; CDR3aa: CASSSDRGADSFF; CDR3nt: TGTGCCAGCAGTTCCGACAGGGGAGCTGACTCGTTCTTC
d_gene: TRBD2; abundance: .; v_gene: TRBV27; j_gene: TRBJ2-2; CDR3aa: CASSLWTSGNTGELFF; CDR3nt: TGTGCCAGCAGTTTATGGACTAGCGGAAACACCGGGGAGCTGTTTTTT
d_gene: .; abundance: .; v_gene: TRBV10-3; j_gene: TRBJ1-1; CDR3aa: CAISEAGFGTEAFF; CDR3nt: TGTGCCATCAGTGAGGCGGGGTTTGGCACTGAAGCTTTCTTT